Presented here are 22 T cell receptor beta chains from one specimen sequenced in a study of shared clonotypes between healthy human individuals (dated by TCRdb to 2020 to 2022). Libraries were constructed by the immunoSEQ multiplex PCR assay. Here the immuneACCESS table is served through TCRdb, limited to in-frame sequences with V and J called. Missing clones are a known gap in these copies; in checked studies unresolved V genes cover under half, and the rest lacks a known reason. Within this sample are a few million clones, with roughly 92% of them counted one time only. In total, the top ten clones hold 0.14% of the sample. The sample taken for sequencing was naive CD4+ T cells sorted from blood. The cell subset or site label on this specimen signifies: CD45RA+ positively selected. The receptors derive from a man aged 18 to 29 in good health.

The V call is TRBV7-9, the J call TRBJ2-7; no reliable D call. Trimming left V 4 bases short and J 2 bases short, with 9 bases between. Germline V gene lookup returns CDR1 SEHNR and CDR2 FQNEAQ (reference sequence). There are 13 residues in the CDR3. Written as DNA, the CDR3 is TGTGCCAGCAGCTCTGCAGATCCCTACGAGCAGTACTTC. As protein: CASSSADPYEQYF.

The chain recombines TRBV19 with TRBJ2-5, with a tentative D call TRBD2 (5 bases). Trimming removed 1 base from V and 2 bases from J, with 5 bases in between. The CDR3 spans 13 residues. Germline V gene lookup returns CDR1 LNHDA and CDR2 SQIVND (reference sequence). The CDR3 sequence: CASSIVAQETQYF. The CDR3 DNA follows: TGTGCCAGTAGTATAGTAGCGCAAGAGACCCAGTACTTC.

On this clone itself: Other DNA sequences from this sample encode an identical CDR3 as well. J is TRBJ1-2 and V is TRBV10-3; no clear D gene. Trimming took 0 bases from V and 4 from J, leaving 6 bases between them. Germline V gene sequence: CDR1 ENHRY, CDR2 SYGVKD. CDR3 length equals 13 residues. CDR3 in DNA: TGTGCCATCAGTGAGTCCGGCGGCTATGGCTACACCTTC. As protein: CAISESGGYGYTF.

V usage is TRBV11-2 and J usage is TRBJ2-5; D call uncertain. From germline, CDR1 is SGHAT and CDR2 FQNNGV. The CDR3 covers 16 residues. The V and J ends lost 1 base and 1 base respectively, with 13 bases between them. CDR3 in amino acids: CASSLGASPLQETQYF. The CDR3 DNA sequence: TGTGCCAGCAGCTTAGGGGCGAGCCCCCTCCAAGAGACCCAGTACTTC.

V is TRBV27 and J is TRBJ2-1; 8 nucleotides align to TRBD2. After removal of 8 bases from V and 5 bases from J, the junction contained 11 bases not matched to a gene. Germline assignment: CDR1 MNHEY and CDR2 SMNVEV (reference sequence). This CDR3 region has 15 residues. The CDR3 bases are TGTGCCAGCTTGGGAAGCGGGAGTTACAACAATGAGCAGTTCTTC. Translated, it gives CASLGSGSYNNEQFF.

This chain joins TRBV9 and TRBJ2-3; maybe TRBD1 (6 bases). The V and J ends lost 5 bases and 2 bases respectively, with 15 bases between them. Per the germline V gene, CDR1 is SGDLS and CDR2 is YYNGEE. This CDR3 has 15 amino acids. This chain's CDR3 is CASRQGQGHTDTQYF. In DNA form, the CDR3 reads TGTGCCAGCAGGCAAGGGCAGGGACACACAGATACGCAGTATTTT.

The V gene is TRBV5-8, the J gene TRBJ1-2, with 7 bases matching TRBD1. V lost 4 bases and J lost 4; bases outside the gene matches: 13. Germline-derived CDR1 and CDR2 are SGHTS and YDEGEE. The CDR3 consists of 16 residues. The CDR3 here is CASSHRDSPAFYGYTF. The CDR3 DNA reads as TGTGCCAGCAGCCACCGGGACAGTCCTGCCTTCTATGGCTACACCTTC. Complete variable domain (other parts from reference TRBV5-8 and TRBJ1-2): EAGVTQSPTHLIKTRGQQATLRCSPISGHTSVYWYQQALGLGLQFLLWYDEGEERNRGNFPPRFSGRQFPNYSSELNVNALELEDSALYLCASSHRDSPAFYGYTFGSGTRLTVV.

This chain uses TRBV7-9 with TRBJ2-3; 7 nucleotides agree with TRBD1. Germline V gene lookup returns CDR1 SEHNR and CDR2 FQNEAQ (reference sequence). J gave up 5 bases and V 5 bases, and 13 bases lay outside the gene matches. The CDR3 sequence is 16 residues long. For the CDR3, the DNA is TGTGCCAGCAGCGACCCGGGACAGAGGGTGGTAGATACGCAGTATTTT. Its translation is CASSDPGQRVVDTQYF.

The J gene is TRBJ1-1, the V gene TRBV2, with D uncertain. The germline gives CDR1 SNHLY, CDR2 FYNNEI. Trimming left V 7 bases short and J 0 bases short, with 15 bases between. This CDR3 region has 15 residues. CDR3 in amino acids: CASTPDQQMNTEAFF. The CDR3 bases are TGTGCCAGCACCCCAGACCAGCAGATGAACACTGAAGCTTTCTTT. The entire variable domain, with the rest obtained from reference TRBV2 and TRBJ1-1, is as follows: EPEVTQTPSHQVTQMGQEVILRCVPISNHLYFYWYRQILGQKVEFLVSFYNNEISEKSEIFDDQFSVERPDGSNFTLKIRSTKLEDSAMYFCASTPDQQMNTEAFFGQGTRLTVV.

The chain couples TRBV5-4 to TRBJ1-6; D remains unclear. The ends were cut back, 2 bases at V and 6 bases at J, with 9 bases in the middle. In germline, CDR1 is SGHNT, CDR2 YYREEE (reference sequence). This CDR3 is built from 14 residues. This CDR3 is CASSFETVNSPLHF. CDR3 sequence (DNA): TGTGCCAGCAGCTTTGAGACTGTTAATTCACCCCTCCACTTT.

The V gene is TRBV18, the J gene TRBJ1-6; D is ambiguous. This CDR3 region has 18 residues. V gave up 3 bases and J gave up 0 bases, with 15 bases separating them. Germline V gene lookup returns CDR1 KGHSH and CDR2 LQKENI. CDR3 DNA sequence: TGTGCCAGCTCACCTTATCGGATGAGGAGCTCCTATAATTCACCCCTCCACTTT. Translating it yields CASSPYRMRSSYNSPLHF.

The gene calls are TRBV28 and TRBJ1-5; D remains unclear. From germline, CDR1 is MDHEN and CDR2 SYDVKM. Trimming removed 6 bases at V and 12 bases at J, with 15 bases between. This CDR3 region has 12 residues. The CDR3 loop reads CASRSVGPIQHF. The CDR3 nucleotides read TGTGCCAGCAGGTCCGTTGGGCCGATCCAGCATTTT.

This clone showed up just a few times. Additional DNA sequences in this sample encode the identical CDR3. The rearrangement links TRBV29-1 to TRBJ1-1; a possible D gene is TRBD1 (6 bases). Between the trimmed V and J ends, which lost 4 bases and 4 bases, there was a span of 7 bases. Germline CDR1 is SQVTM and CDR2 is ANQGSEA. The CDR3 spans 11 residues. The CDR3 reads CSVAGVTEAFF. Written as DNA, the CDR3 is TGCAGCGTTGCAGGGGTCACTGAAGCTTTCTTT.

V is TRBV9 and J is TRBJ2-7; D not resolved. The CDR3 runs 14 residues. V lost 4 bases and J 4 bases, leaving 15 bases between the germline ends. Germline CDR1 and CDR2: SGDLS and YYNGEE. The chain's CDR3 is CASSFGSQLYEQYF. The CDR3 DNA sequence: TGTGCCAGCAGCTTCGGGTCCCAACTTTACGAGCAGTACTTC.

This clone appeared once. The chain uses TRBV19 and TRBJ1-6; perhaps TRBD1 as D (5 bases). This CDR3 contains 16 residues. Trimming shortened V by 4 bases and J by 0 bases, and 10 bases separated the two germline ends. Per the germline V gene, CDR1 is LNHDA and CDR2 is SQIVND (reference sequence). CDR3 nucleotides: TGTGCCAGTAGTAGGGTTGGGGGCTCCTATAATTCACCCCTCCACTTT. It is translated as CASSRVGGSYNSPLHF.

Concerning this clone: Other nucleotide sequences from this sample produce the same CDR3. The chain carries TRBV28 and TRBJ1-4; the D gene is possibly TRBD1 (5 bases). This CDR3 region has 14 residues. V was pared by 2 bases and J by 7 bases, with 11 bases between. Germline V gives CDR1 MDHEN, CDR2 SYDVKM. The CDR3 DNA is TGTGCCAGCAGTTTAGGGGGGAGAGGTGAAAAACTGTTTTTT. Residues: CASSLGGRGEKLFF. The full variable domain, in which reference TRBV28 and TRBJ1-4 provide the parts outside the CDR3, is DVKVTQSSRYLVKRTGEKVFLECVQDMDHENMFWYRQDPGLGLRLIYFSYDVKMKEKGDIPEGYSVSREKKERFSLILESASTNQTSMYLCASSLGGRGEKLFFGSGTQLSVL.

CDR3 sequence (DNA): TGCGCCAGCAGCCCGACTGGGACTAGCGGGGGCGGGAGCTCCTACAATGAGCAGTTCTTC. It is translated as CASSPTGTSGGGSSYNEQFF. The chain is built from TRBV5-1 and TRBJ2-1, with 14 bases aligning to TRBD2. The CDR3 has 20 amino acids. Germline assignment: CDR1 SGHRS and CDR2 YFSETQ. Germline trimming cut 4 bases from V and 0 bases from J; bases unmatched to any gene: 12.

The V gene is TRBV19, the J gene TRBJ1-2; D is unclear. CDR1 LNHDA and CDR2 SQIVND come from the germline V gene (reference sequence). The length of the CDR3 is 12 residues. The ends were cut back, 5 bases at V and 7 bases at J, with 11 bases in the middle. DNA for the CDR3: TGTGCCAGTAGTCTTTCCATGGGTGGCTACACCTTC. Residues: CASSLSMGGYTF.

The rearrangement links TRBV6-6 to TRBJ2-1; TRBD1 matches 10 bases. This CDR3 comprises 16 residues. V was clipped by 2 bases and J by 7 bases; unmatched bases: 8. Germline V gene lookup returns CDR1 MNHNY and CDR2 SVGAGI (reference sequence). The CDR3 coding sequence is TGTGCCAGCAGTTACCCCCGGGACAGGGGACTTAATGAGCAGTTCTTC. Translated: CASSYPRDRGLNEQFF.

This clone was recorded only once. The junction departs from the called germline gene at one end, perhaps through a read error. This sequence joins TRBV7-7 and TRBJ1-1, with unresolved D. This CDR3 contains 13 residues. Germline CDR1 is SSHAT and CDR2 is FNYEAQ (reference sequence). Written as DNA, the CDR3 is TGTGCTAGCAGCTTAGGTGCGGGCACTGAAGCTTTCTTT. Residues: CASSLGAGTEAFF. Looking up the rest from reference TRBV7-7 and TRBJ1-1 gives the full variable domain: GAGVSQSPRYKVTKRGQDVTLRCDPISSHATLYWYQQALGQGPEFLTYFNYEAQPDKSGLPSDRFSAERPEGSISTLTIQRTEQRDSAMYRCASSLGAGTEAFFGQGTRLTVV.

The genes are TRBV2 and TRBJ2-7; 11 bases fit TRBD1. In germline, CDR1 is SNHLY, CDR2 FYNNEI. The CDR3 spans 14 residues. V was pared by 8 bases and J by 4 bases, with 7 bases of the junction left unmatched. The CDR3 region has the DNA TGTGCCAGCTTCCGGGGACAGGGGGTATACGAGCAGTACTTC. Amino acid sequence: CASFRGQGVYEQYF.

The chain has TRBV30 and TRBJ2-3; TRBD2 agrees at 12 bases. Unmatched junction bases numbered 4, after V lost 3 bases and J lost 3 bases. The germline V gene encodes CDR1 GTSNPN and CDR2 SVGIG (reference sequence). The CDR3 has 15 amino acids. CDR3 protein: CAWRTSGSITDTQYF. CDR3 bases: TGTGCCTGGAGGACTAGCGGGAGTATAACAGATACGCAGTATTTT.